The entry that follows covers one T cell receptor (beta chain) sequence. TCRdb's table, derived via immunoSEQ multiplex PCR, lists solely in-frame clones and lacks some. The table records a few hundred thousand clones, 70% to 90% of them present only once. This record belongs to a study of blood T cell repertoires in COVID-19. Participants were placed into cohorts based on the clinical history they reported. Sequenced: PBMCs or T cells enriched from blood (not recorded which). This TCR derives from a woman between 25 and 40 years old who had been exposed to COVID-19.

This chain's CDR3 is CASRTQGDAGQAFF. The CDR3 DNA follows: TGTGCCAGTAGGACACAGGGGGACGCGGGACAAGCTTTCTTT. The chain uses TRBV19 and TRBJ1-1, with 8 bases matching TRBD1. V gave up 6 bases and J gave up 9 bases; unmatched junction bases: 12. CDR3 size: 14 residues. Germline V CDR1 and CDR2: LNHDA, SQIVND (reference sequence).